The clone carrying this T cell receptor beta chain was seen more than once but under ten times. Its antigen remains unidentified. These data belong to a study of T cell repertoires in cytomegalovirus infection. Turning to the study itself: HLA-C-restricted CMV epitopes, recently identified, and well-studied HLA-B-restricted ones were used by the study. Carrying CMV and the relevant HLA type showed in public TCR beta signatures. Whole-study findings and limits: The ex vivo response was dominated by HLA-C-restricted CMV-specific TCR beta clonotypes. Based on cumulative public TCR beta family frequency, carriers of CMV plus the relevant HLA were identified.

MiXCR, run by TCRdb on the reads, gives a single entry per CDR3 protein. The sample includes roughly 920,000 distinct CDR3 sequences, around 30% of them seen just once. Trimming shortened V by 5 bases and J by 0 bases, and 16 bases separated the two germline ends. Per germline, CDR1 SEHNR and CDR2 FQNEAQ (reference sequence). The CDR3 extends over 17 amino acids. The specimen was cultured CD8+ T cells from PBMCs, collected from culture after CMV antigen stimulation. The TCR originated in a human donor in good health (CMV status not recorded). Some clones in this sample may be carry-over from other donors' samples. The rearrangement links TRBV7-9 to TRBJ2-2; TRBD1 might be the D (6 bases). The CDR3 bases are TGTGCCAGCAGCCAAAGGCCCAACAGGGCGAACACCGGGGAGCTGTTTTTT. This codes for CASSQRPNRANTGELFF.